This T cell receptor beta chain was observed in a study of OX40 agonist ivuxolimab in advanced cancers. Study overall: People in dose escalation had one of these cancers: hepatocellular carcinoma, melanoma, renal cell or head and neck cancer. People who had prior anti-PD-1, anti-PD-L1 or anti-CTLA-4 therapy could take part, and approximately 43% had some.

No patient had autoimmune disease or received systemic immunosuppression. Patients had blood sampled at baseline and again on cycle 4 day 1 and cycle 7 day 1. The CDR3 runs 16 residues. V trimming: 5 bases; J trimming: 3 bases; junction bases outside the gene matches: 8. Per germline, CDR1 MDHEN and CDR2 SYDVKM. Sequencing used immunoSEQ multiplex PCR; TCRdb keeps in-frame clones, though not all of them. The data show tens of thousands of clones, with more than 80% seen just once and around 18% held by the top ten. This clonotype was sampled from an adult with an advanced solid tumor such as melanoma, head and neck, liver or kidney cancer. The sample was CD4+ or CD8+ T cells sorted from blood, taken in a trial of the OX40 agonist ivuxolimab. V usage is TRBV28 and J usage is TRBJ2-1; TRBD2 agrees at 9 bases. CDR3 bases: TGTGCCAGCAGTAACGTAGCGGGAGAAGTCTACAATGAGCAGTTCTTC. Amino acids: CASSNVAGEVYNEQFF.